This T cell receptor (beta chain) comes out of a study of Tregs in tolerant kidney transplant recipients. The sample holds a few counts of this clone. Other DNA variants within this sample encode the same CDR3. Assay: immunoSEQ multiplex PCR; the TCRdb copy retains only in-frame clones and omits some. The sample has under 100,000 clones; more than 90% are singletons. Trimming cost V 4 bases and J 1 base, with 8 bases left between them. The CDR3 is 13 residues long. Per the germline V gene, CDR1 is SGHNT and CDR2 is YYREEE (reference sequence). Unstimulated regulatory T cells (CD4+CD25+CD127-), CD4+CD25- non-regulatory cells, CD4 and CD8 cells were FACS-sorted from thawed PBMCs.

The sample was CD8+ T cells from blood. This rearrangement joins TRBV5-4 to TRBJ1-1; D unclear. The TCR comes from a human donor in good health. The CDR3 sequence is CASSPRQNTEAFF. The DNA of the CDR3 is TGTGCCAGCAGCCCAAGACAGAACACTGAAGCTTTCTTT.